This TCR beta chain was observed in a study of Graves' ophthalmopathy and Graves' hyperthyroidism. The study, taken as a whole, reports: Ophthalmopathy progression prediction by the model yielded a sensitivity of approximately 70% and a specificity of roughly 74%.

V was pared by 5 bases and J by 0 bases, with 7 bases of the junction left unmatched. Germline CDR1 is MGHDK and CDR2 is SYGVNS. The CDR3 has 17 amino acids. Other autoimmune diseases, uncontrolled infections, pregnancy or lactation ruled patients out of participation. As regards this clonotype: Antigen: not known.

TCR beta CDR3 amplification used RNA transcripts. HTBI primers were employed in first-round RT-PCR, then a second-round multiplex PCR followed. TCRdb itself ran the multiplex PCR reads through MiXCR, one entry per CDR3 protein. This sample has around 670,000 distinct CDR3 sequences, with 40% found just once. The sample comprised peripheral blood. The TCR was taken from an adult man with Graves' ophthalmopathy. The chain is built from TRBV25-1 and TRBJ1-6; 7 bases are a match to TRBD1. The CDR3 DNA reads TGTGCCAGCAGTTACTTGGGACAGAACTCCTATAATTCACCCCTCCACTTT. Translation: CASSYLGQNSYNSPLHF. Drawing the rest from reference TRBV25-1 and TRBJ1-6, the complete variable domain is EADIYQTPRYLVIGTGKKITLECSQTMGHDKMYWYQQDPGMELHLIHYSYGVNSTEKGDLSSESTVSRIRTEHFPLTLESARPSHTSQYLCASSYLGQNSYNSPLHFGNGTRLTVT.